This TCR beta chain came from a study of Graves' ophthalmopathy and Graves' hyperthyroidism. As for the study in general: The authors collected peripheral blood at initial diagnosis, before any treatment.

Study-level findings and limits: The majority of expanded thyroid clonotypes above 0.001 frequency also occurred in blood.

For this clonotype: Its antigen is undetermined.

Amplified material comprised TCR beta CDR3 regions derived from RNA transcripts. A first-round RT-PCR used HTBI primers, followed by a second-round multiplex PCR. TCRdb reprocessed the multiplex PCR reads with MiXCR, giving one entry per CDR3 protein. The data contain approximately 700,000 distinct CDR3 sequences, about 44% of them singletons. Patients were left out if they had other autoimmune diseases, uncontrolled infections, pregnancy or lactation. The TCR originated in an adult man with Graves' ophthalmopathy. The sequenced sample consisted of peripheral blood.

The DNA of the CDR3 is TGCGCCAGCAGCTTGTCGGGAGGGCCCTCCTACGAGCAGTACTTC. Translation: CASSLSGGPSYEQYF. The chain is built from TRBV5-1 and TRBJ2-7, with 8 bases aligning to TRBD2. The V gene's germline CDR1 is SGHRS and CDR2 YFSETQ. The CDR3 contains 15 residues. Trimming at V came to 1 base and at J to 0 bases, leaving 3 bases not matched to a gene.